The T cell receptor (beta chain) described here comes from a study of T cells after yellow fever vaccination. TCRdb fed the 5' RACE reads into MiXCR, producing one record per CDR3 protein. The data hold hundreds of thousands of distinct CDR3 sequences, with 3.6% observed a single time. The CDR3 length is 19 residues. The J segment lost 3 bases and the V segment lost 4 bases, leaving 13 bases of the junction unmatched. Germline lookup yields CDR1 SEHNR and CDR2 FQNEAQ (reference sequence). The sequenced sample was PBMCs, obtained on the day of the yellow fever booster vaccination. The V gene is TRBV7-9, the J gene TRBJ2-4, with 12 bases aligning to TRBD1. This sequence originates from a man in his late teens or twenties who received the YFV17D yellow fever vaccine. CDR3 protein: CASSSVPGQGAGGKNIQYF. CDR3 nucleotide sequence: TGTGCCAGCAGCTCCGTCCCGGGACAGGGGGCCGGTGGCAAAAACATTCAGTACTTC.